A selection of T cell receptor beta chains follows, all from one sample in a study of naive and memory T cell subsets. In TCRdb, the UMI-ligation and nested PCR reads were re-called with MiXCR into one record per CDR3 protein. The sample contains around 140,000 distinct CDR3 sequences, about 20% of which appear only once. The sequencing input was naive CD4+ T cells from blood. The receptors were gathered from a human donor in good health. Each CDR3 is given with its conserved first and last residue. The order of the fields is D gene, J gene, V gene, clone size, CDR3 DNA, CDR3 protein. The D gene is left open where the match is weak. Clone size, where shown, is once, few, many, or a class for clones that have expanded.

.	TRBJ2-2	TRBV30	.	TGTGCCTGGGCCTTCACTCCGAACACCGGGGAGCTGTTTTTT	CAWAFTPNTGELFF
.	TRBJ1-5	TRBV7-2	few	TGTGCCAGCAGCTTCGGTGGGCCCCAGCATTTT	CASSFGGPQHF
.	TRBJ1-2	TRBV5-1	few	TGCGCCAGCAGCGGCCGTCCGGACTTATATGGCTACACCTTC	CASSGRPDLYGYTF
TRBD1	TRBJ2-7	TRBV29-1	few	TGCAGCGCTACGGGACAGGGTTACGAGCAGTACTTC	CSATGQGYEQYF
TRBD2	TRBJ2-2	TRBV28	.	TGTGCCACCCCTAGCGGAGGTACCGGGGAGCTGTTTTTT	CATPSGGTGELFF
TRBD1	TRBJ1-5	TRBV12-3/TRBV12-4	.	TGTGCCAGCAGTCCGGGACAGTCTGGACAGCCCCAGCATTTT	CASSPGQSGQPQHF
TRBD1	TRBJ1-3	TRBV12-3/TRBV12-4	few	TGTGCCAGCAGACCCAGGGTTAGAGGGACAGGGAGAAACACCATATATTTT	CASRPRVRGTGRNTIYF
TRBD1	TRBJ2-1	TRBV6-4	many	TGTGCCAGCAGTGACATAGGGACAGGTAGCAATGAGCAGTTCTTC	CASSDIGTGSNEQFF
.	TRBJ2-7	TRBV4-3	few	TGCGCCAGCAGCCAAGATACGGGGCTGCGGAACTCCTACGAGCAGTACTTC	CASSQDTGLRNSYEQYF
.	TRBJ2-3	TRBV12-3/TRBV12-4	.	TGTGCCAGCAGCCGGGACGGACCCACAGATACGCAGTATTTT	CASSRDGPTDTQYF
.	TRBJ1-2	TRBV28	.	TGTGCCACCTCGGGGAGGGACTATGGCTACACCTTC	CATSGRDYGYTF
.	TRBJ2-3	TRBV7-6	.	TGTGCCAGCAGCTTCACAGGGAAAAGCACAGATACGCAGTATTTT	CASSFTGKSTDTQYF
.	TRBJ2-1	TRBV7-2	.	TGTGCCAGCAGCTTAGGGCCCCCGGCAGTATCCTACAATGAGCAGTTCTTC	CASSLGPPAVSYNEQFF
.	TRBJ2-7	TRBV12-5	.	TGTGCTAGTGGTGCAGGGAGCTCCTACGAGCAGTACTTC	CASGAGSSYEQYF
TRBD2	TRBJ2-2	TRBV20-1	.	TGCAGCATGATGCTAGCGGGATCCGGGGAGCTGTTTTTT	CSMMLAGSGELFF
.	TRBJ2-3	TRBV20-1	.	TGCAGTGCGAGATCCGATACGCAGTATTTT	CSARSDTQYF
.	TRBJ2-7	TRBV28	few	TGTGCCAGCAGCCCAGGGAAGTATCCCTACGAGCAGTACTTC	CASSPGKYPYEQYF
TRBD2	TRBJ2-5	TRBV6-5	.	TGTGCCAGCAGTTACACCGGGGGGACGGTGCGGGAGACCCAGTACTTC	CASSYTGGTVRETQYF
TRBD1	TRBJ1-5	TRBV19	few	TGTGCCAGTAAAGAAACAGGGGTGGCCCAGCCCCAGCATTTT	CASKETGVAQPQHF
.	TRBJ2-7	TRBV28	many	TGTGCCAGCAGTTTAGCGGTAACCTACGAGCAGTACTTC	CASSLAVTYEQYF
.	TRBJ1-2	TRBV29-1	few	TGCAGCGTTGAATCGCCAGGGGAGACCTACACCTTC	CSVESPGETYTF
TRBD1	TRBJ1-5	TRBV4-1	.	TGCGCCAGCAGCGGGACAGGGGTTCAGCCCCAGCATTTT	CASSGTGVQPQHF
.	TRBJ1-2	TRBV10-3	.	TGTGCCATCAGTGAATCGGCGGGACAAGCCCGCGTTGGCTACACCTTC	CAISESAGQARVGYTF
TRBD1	TRBJ1-3	TRBV2	.	TGTGCCAGCAGGTCAGACAGGGCTGGAAACACCATATATTTT	CASRSDRAGNTIYF
TRBD1	TRBJ2-7	TRBV28	.	TGTGCAGCCCAGGGGGCCTACGAGCAGTACTTC	CAAQGAYEQYF
TRBD2	TRBJ2-3	TRBV20-1	many	TGCAGTGCTACCCATCGGAGCGGGGGCACAGATACGCAGTATTTT	CSATHRSGGTDTQYF
.	TRBJ2-1	TRBV10-3	.	TGTGCCATCAGGATGGACAGCTCCTACAATGAGCAGTTCTTC	CAIRMDSSYNEQFF
.	TRBJ2-2	TRBV15	few	TGTGCCACCAGCTCCAGGAAAAACACCGGGGAGCTGTTTTTT	CATSSRKNTGELFF
.	TRBJ2-1	TRBV29-1	.	TGCAGCGTTGCGACCTCGTTGACTAGAAATGAGCAGTTCTTC	CSVATSLTRNEQFF
TRBD1	TRBJ1-2	TRBV10-3	.	TGTGCCATCAGTGAGAGGACAGGCTCTAACTATGGCTACACCTTC	CAISERTGSNYGYTF
TRBD2	TRBJ2-7	TRBV28	few	TGTGCCAGCAGCCCGGGACTAGCGGGAGGGCCCCACGAGCAGTACTTC	CASSPGLAGGPHEQYF
TRBD1	TRBJ2-7	TRBV7-6	few	TGTGCCAGCAGCTTAGCGGGGACAGGGGTTTTCTACGAGCAGTACTTC	CASSLAGTGVFYEQYF
.	TRBJ2-3	TRBV20-1	.	TGCAGTGCTAGAGTGAGGCGTAGAAGCACAGATACGCAGTATTTT	CSARVRRRSTDTQYF
TRBD2	TRBJ2-1	TRBV7-8	.	TGTGCCAGCAGCCAACGGACTAGCGGGAGGGTTGTGTATGAGCAGTTCTTC	CASSQRTSGRVVYEQFF
.	TRBJ2-1	TRBV3-1	few	TGTGCCAGCAGCCAAGAATATGAGCAGTTCTTC	CASSQEYEQFF
.	TRBJ2-1	TRBV5-1	.	TGCGCCAGCAGCTTTGGAGGCACAACCTGCAATGAGCAGTTCTTC	CASSFGGTTCNEQFF
.	TRBJ2-7	TRBV28	many	TGTGCCAGCAGTTTTACAGGTCTGAGATACGAGCAGTACTTC	CASSFTGLRYEQYF
.	TRBJ1-1	TRBV6-6	few	TGTGCCAGCACAAATCGGGACTCCTTGACTGAAGCTTTCTTT	CASTNRDSLTEAFF
TRBD1	TRBJ2-6	TRBV5-1	few	TGCGCCAGCCTGGACAGGGCTATAGGCTCTGGGGCCAACGTCCTGACTTTC	CASLDRAIGSGANVLTF
.	TRBJ1-2	TRBV5-1	.	TGCGCCAGCAGCTTGGCCTTGGACGGAAACTATGGCTACACCTTC	CASSLALDGNYGYTF
TRBD2	TRBJ2-3	TRBV29-1	.	TGCAGCGTTGATTTCCTAGCGGGAGGGAGGGGCAGCACAGATACGCAGTATTTT	CSVDFLAGGRGSTDTQYF
.	TRBJ2-1	TRBV4-1	few	TGCGCCAGCAGCCAACCAGTTGAGGGTAACAATGAGCAGTTCTTC	CASSQPVEGNNEQFF
TRBD2	TRBJ2-1	TRBV4-3	many	TGCGCCAGCAGCCAAGTGGGCGGGAGGGGTAGTGAGCAGTTCTTC	CASSQVGGRGSEQFF
.	TRBJ2-1	TRBV6-2/TRBV6-3	.	TGTGCCAGCAGTTACGGGAGCGGGTCCCCGTATGAGCAGTTCTTC	CASSYGSGSPYEQFF
.	TRBJ2-7	TRBV14	.	TGTGCCAGCAGCCGGGAGGACACCTACGAGCAGTACTTC	CASSREDTYEQYF
.	TRBJ1-5	TRBV28	.	TGTGCCAGCAGCCGCCCCCTAAGGGGCCTTAGCAATCAGCCCCAGCATTTT	CASSRPLRGLSNQPQHF
TRBD2	TRBJ2-1	TRBV20-1	.	TGCAGTGCTAGAGTGCTAGCGGGCTTAAGCTCCTACAATGAGCAGTTCTTC	CSARVLAGLSSYNEQFF
.	TRBJ2-5	TRBV6-5	many	TGTGCCAGCAGCCGCTCACTAGTCCGAGAGACCCAGTACTTC	CASSRSLVRETQYF
TRBD1	TRBJ2-5	TRBV3-1	.	TGTGCCAGCAGCGAAGAGGGACAGCTATACCAAGAGACCCAGTACTTC	CASSEEGQLYQETQYF
TRBD1	TRBJ2-1	TRBV10-3	few	TGTGCCATCAGTTCCGGGACAGGGATCGATGAGCAGTTCTTC	CAISSGTGIDEQFF
.	TRBJ1-1	TRBV7-2	many	TGTGCCAGCAGCTTACAGTCGACTATTGAAGCTTTCTTT	CASSLQSTIEAFF
.	TRBJ2-1	TRBV27	.	TGTGCCAGCAGTTTGCCAGGGTATGGTGAGCAGTTCTTC	CASSLPGYGEQFF
TRBD2	TRBJ2-7	TRBV20-1	many	TGCAGTGCCAGGGGGACTAGCGGTTACGAGCAGTACTTC	CSARGTSGYEQYF